A single T cell receptor beta chain is shown here with its context. The target of this receptor is not known. The sample holds no much larger clone one base away, and base qualities are not on file. The data originate from a study of shared clonotypes between healthy human individuals (TCRdb year 2020). Looking at the study overall: The cohort comprised a couple of women and a few men aged 18 to 49 years. Per donor, three plates each were used for CD4 naive and CD4 memory, two for CD8 naive, and one for CD8 memory. To estimate repertoire size and how much clonotypes are shared between individuals, the study performed deep sequencing of blood TCR repertoires from a handful of healthy adults. Libraries were prepared and TCR repertoires were sequenced by different laboratories using diverse techniques, in order to increase sequencing depth and limit assay-specific biases. Leukapheresis yielded between about 0.85 and 10 billion PBMCs per donor. Points the paper makes about the study in general: Around 5% of naive CD4, 3.5% of naive CD8, approximately 2% of memory CD4, and approximately 0.4% of memory CD8 clonotypes were shared across several donors. Based on pairwise subsampling, the degree of clonotype sharing among donors was expected to be affected by sequencing depth. Clonotypes shared by all four sorted-subset donors showed higher generation probabilities than non-shared clonotypes. Incomplete sequencing was indicated by rarefaction of sorted-subset datasets, despite the large sequencing depth. Only blood was sampled, and tissue TCR repertoires likely differ from those in blood. Naive subsets generally had larger estimated clonotype richness than memory subsets. Because the study included only a small number of donors, the genetic and exposure-history diversity represented was limited.

Its CDR3 holds 15 amino acids, cysteine through phenylalanine. The sequence is cut down to CDR3 DNA, 45 bases in frame from base 1. The germline V gene supplies CDR1 MDHEN and CDR2 SYDVKM. Trimming at the junction amounts to 2 bases on V and 2 bases on J, and the germline ends lie 12 bases apart. The donors were healthy, HIV-negative adults with no recently reported acute infections or vaccinations. Every donor was a Caucasian adult residing in Nashville, Tennessee, USA. Magnetic negative selection was used to enrich CD4+ T cells, after which naive cells were positively selected on CD45RA and the negative fraction became the memory subset. Blood was collected by leukapheresis, and PBMCs were isolated by Ficoll-Histopaque density gradient centrifugation and then cryopreserved in liquid nitrogen vapor phase. Analytical flow cytometry was used to check the purity and quantity of each magnetically sorted T cell population. Each sorted fraction had its genomic DNA isolated and then quantified by UV absorbance on a Nanodrop 2000c.

Using the deep immunoSEQ assay, multiplex PCR amplified TCR CDR3 regions from genomic DNA. For each cell subset, the extracted genomic DNA was distributed evenly across all wells of several immunoSEQ 96-well plates, and each plate served as one replicate. For sorted subsets, each replicate PCR was loaded with 200 ng genomic DNA, equivalent to 25,000 to 30,000 T cell genomes. The purified libraries were quantified using a Qubit 3.0 fluorometer, sized with a Bioanalyzer 2100, and then quantified again using the KAPA Library Quantification kit. Each immunoSEQ 96-well plate was sequenced on its own single-read 150-cycle Illumina NextSeq 550 flow cell. Concerning the study's data processing: Because the immunoSEQ output included only junctional sequences and no quality scores, the filtering could not be the same as the filtering used for full-length reads. To assign V/J genes and CDR3, sequences were annotated against IMGT germline references using PyIR, a Python wrapper for IgBLAST v1.9. Reads were removed for weak V/J assignments (E-value above 1e-6), missing CDR3, stop codons, out-of-frame junctions, or ambiguous translated residues. A V3J clonotype was defined by an identical inferred V gene, J gene, and CDR3 amino acid sequence. To compute the percentage overlap between repertoires, the number of shared unique clonotypes was divided by the size of the smaller repertoire. Repertoire richness was assessed with RTK rarefaction, the Chao1 estimator, and Recon v2.1 estimates of unobserved clonotypes. Generation probabilities for all TCRbeta clonotypes obtained by the gDNA method from a handful of donors were computed using OLGA. Not all clones reach the TCRdb copy of this immuneACCESS table, which keeps in-frame sequences only. Checked studies attribute under half of the gap to unresolved V genes and leave the rest unexplained. The D gene and trimming were derived from the DNA, and the V and J assignments and clone size from that table. The sample records some 2.1 million clones, 85% to 95% of which are singletons. The ten largest make up roughly 0.13% of the sample.

The TCR comes from a man younger than 35 in good health. Sequencing was performed on naive CD4+ T cells sorted from blood. The cell subset or site label on this specimen signifies: CD45RA+ positively selected. The V gene is TRBV28 and the J gene is TRBJ1-1; D gene: possibly TRBD1, on 5 matching bases. The CDR3 loop reads CASSLGQGSNTEAFF. The DNA sequence follows: TGTGCCAGCAGTTTAGGTCAGGGTTCAAACACTGAAGCTTTCTTT.